This entry lists 32 T cell receptor beta chains sequenced from one sample in a study of OX40 agonist ivuxolimab in advanced cancers. Measured with immunoSEQ multiplex PCR; TCRdb has only the in-frame clones, and not every one. Of over 40,000 clones listed, around 82% were seen once; the top ten hold 4.5% to 5.5%. The starting material was CD4+ or CD8+ T cells sorted from blood, obtained in a trial of the OX40 agonist ivuxolimab. The receptor set was obtained from an adult with an advanced solid tumor such as melanoma, head and neck, liver or kidney cancer.

This chain joins TRBV28 and TRBJ1-5; D call uncertain. Trimming pared 5 bases from V and 3 bases from J, leaving 14 bases between. Germline V CDR1 and CDR2: MDHEN, SYDVKM. The length of the CDR3 is 15 residues. As DNA, the CDR3 is TGTGCCAGCAGTCCCATAGACCGGGACAATCAGCCCCAGCATTTT. Amino acid sequence: CASSPIDRDNQPQHF.

Notes on this clone: A read error may produce the germline difference seen at one junction end. This chain joins TRBV5-6 and TRBJ1-3, with D possibly TRBD1 on 6 matching bases. Germline V CDR1 and CDR2: SGHDT, YYEEEE. This CDR3 is built from 13 residues. The chain's CDR3 is CASSIAGTRSGIF. CDR3 DNA sequence: TGTGCCAGCAGCATAGCCGGGACAAGGTCGGGGATTTTT.

The V and J genes are TRBV15 and TRBJ2-2, with 7 bases matching TRBD1. V lost 2 bases to trimming and J lost 4 bases; unmatched junction nucleotides: 4. This CDR3 has 15 amino acids. Looked up from germline, CDR1 is LNHNV and CDR2 is YYDKDF (reference sequence). CDR3 residues: CATSRRPGGTGELFF. For the CDR3, the DNA is TGTGCCACCAGCAGACGGCCAGGGGGCACCGGGGAGCTGTTTTTT. The whole variable domain, remainder taken from reference TRBV15 and TRBJ2-2, is DAMVIQNPRYQVTQFGKPVTLSCSQTLNHNVMYWYQQKSSQAPKLLFHYYDKDFNNEADTPDNFQSRRPNTSFCFLDIRSPGLGDTAMYLCATSRRPGGTGELFFGEGSRLTVL.

The chain links TRBV6-1 to TRBJ2-7; 12 bases align to TRBD2. From germline, CDR1 is MNHNS and CDR2 SASEGT. With V trimmed by 10 bases and J by 6 bases, 7 bases remained unmatched. The CDR3 covers 13 residues. In nucleotides, the CDR3 is TGTGCCACCCGACTAGCGGGAGTGATCGAGCAGTACTTC. Translated, it gives CATRLAGVIEQYF.

The V call is TRBV4-1, the J call TRBJ1-2; D might be TRBD1 (5 bases). Trimming took 0 bases from V and 5 from J, leaving 13 bases between them. CDR3 length: 15 residues. Germline V gene sequence: CDR1 MGHRA, CDR2 YSYEKL. CDR3 protein: CASSQDVVQDYGYTF. The CDR3, as DNA: TGCGCCAGCAGCCAAGATGTGGTACAGGATTATGGCTACACCTTC.

The chain uses TRBV18 and TRBJ1-2, with D uncertain. The ends were cut back, 0 bases at V and 5 bases at J, with 7 bases in the middle. CDR3 length: 13 amino acids. Germline V lookup: CDR1 KGHSH, CDR2 LQKENI. The CDR3 region is CASSPPDGYGYTF. CDR3 in DNA: TGTGCCAGCTCACCACCGGATGGGTATGGCTACACCTTC.

The chain couples TRBV11-1 to TRBJ1-1, with a tentative D call TRBD1 (6 bases). This CDR3 is built from 13 residues. The V and J ends lost 11 bases and 3 bases respectively, with 16 bases between them. Germline lookup yields CDR1 SGHAT and CDR2 FQDESV (reference sequence). The CDR3 DNA is TGTGCCGTCCTGGGGGGGGCGGACACTGAAGCTTTCTTT. It is translated as CAVLGGADTEAFF.

The chain couples TRBV5-4 to TRBJ2-7; D may correspond to TRBD1 or TRBD2 (5 bases each). The CDR3 is 17 residues long. Trimming took 3 bases from V and 2 from J, leaving 21 bases between them. CDR1 SGHNT and CDR2 YYREEE come from the germline V gene (reference sequence). The DNA of the CDR3 is TGTGCCAGCAGCTCATGGAGTCGCAGGGACGGGGCCTACGAGCAGTACTTC. Protein product: CASSSWSRRDGAYEQYF.

V usage is TRBV4-2 and J usage is TRBJ2-1; 8 positions agree with TRBD2. The V segment lost 0 bases and the J segment 7 bases; nucleotides outside the gene matches: 14. The CDR3 runs 18 residues. CDR1 is LGHNA, CDR2 YNFKEQ, per germline. The chain's CDR3 is CASSQDGTGGPLGNEQFF. The CDR3 DNA is TGTGCCAGCAGCCAAGATGGGACGGGAGGGCCACTGGGGAATGAGCAGTTCTTC.

This clone was detected a few times. The same CDR3 also results from other DNA sequences found in this sample. The CDR3 coding sequence is TGTGCCAGCAGCGTTTGGGGCAATCAGCCCCAGCATTTT. Translated: CASSVWGNQPQHF. The V call is TRBV9, the J call TRBJ1-5; unclear D gene. The length of the CDR3 is 13 residues. V gave up 2 bases and J gave up 2 bases, with 5 bases separating them. The V gene's germline CDR1 is SGDLS and CDR2 YYNGEE.

The chain has TRBV10-3 and TRBJ1-5, with D perhaps TRBD1 (5 bases). The CDR3 has 15 amino acids. Germline V gene lookup returns CDR1 ENHRY and CDR2 SYGVKD. V was trimmed by 6 bases and J by 3 bases, leaving 15 bases between them. The CDR3 nucleotides are TGTGCCATCAGCCAGTACGACAGTTACAATCAGCCCCAGCATTTT. This codes for CAISQYDSYNQPQHF.

The chain has TRBV6-6 and TRBJ2-3, with D hard to call. Between the trimmed V and J ends, which lost 0 bases and 2 bases, there was a span of 9 bases. The CDR3 covers 15 residues. In germline, CDR1 is MNHNY, CDR2 SVGAGI (reference sequence). CDR3 nucleotide sequence: TGTGCCAGCAGTTACTCAGGCAGAAACACAGATACGCAGTATTTT. Protein: CASSYSGRNTDTQYF.

Here the CDR3 reads CASSSQTSGSGSTDTQYF. Here the CDR3 DNA reads TGTGCCAGCAGCTCCCAGACTAGCGGGAGTGGTAGCACAGATACGCAGTATTTT. V is TRBV7-2 and J is TRBJ2-3; TRBD2 agrees at 12 bases. Germline loops: CDR1 SGHTA, CDR2 FQGNSA. V lost 4 bases and J lost 0; bases outside the gene matches: 8. The CDR3 is 18 amino acids.

This sequence joins TRBV7-8 and TRBJ2-2, with 8 bases aligning to TRBD2. With 7 bases clipped from V and 8 bases from J, the junction kept 15 bases outside the gene matches. CDR1 and CDR2 (germline): SGHVS, FQNEAQ. CDR3 length: 16 residues. The CDR3 DNA follows: TGTGCCAGCACCCCAAGGGATAGCGGGACCTTTGGGGAGCTGTTTTTT. Translation: CASTPRDSGTFGELFF.

The rearrangement joins TRBV28 to TRBJ2-2; 8 bases are shared with TRBD2. The J segment lost 3 bases and the V segment lost 6 bases, leaving 9 bases of the junction unmatched. The CDR3 runs 16 residues. Per germline, CDR1 MDHEN and CDR2 SYDVKM. DNA for the CDR3: TGTGCCAGCAGCACAGTGGGACTAGAGCACACCGGGGAGCTGTTTTTT. Translating it yields CASSTVGLEHTGELFF.

The rearrangement links TRBV11-2 to TRBJ1-4, with a possible D match to TRBD1 (6 bases). The V gene's germline CDR1 is SGHAT and CDR2 FQNNGV. The CDR3 runs to 15 residues. V lost 5 bases and J lost 5, with 15 bases in between. The CDR3 spells CASSQDGGQNEKLFF. CDR3 DNA sequence: TGTGCCAGCAGCCAAGACGGGGGGCAAAATGAAAAACTGTTTTTT.

The V call is TRBV11-3, the J call TRBJ2-5; the D is unclear. V lost 5 bases and J lost 10, with 17 bases in between. CDR1 and CDR2 from the germline V gene are SGHNT and YENEEA. The CDR3 is 13 amino acids. The CDR3 reads CASSLSVIGVQYF. CDR3 DNA: TGTGCCAGCAGCCTCAGCGTTATAGGCGTCCAGTACTTC.

The CDR3 loop reads CASSRQASYEQYF. CDR3 DNA sequence: TGTGCCAGTAGTAGACAGGCATCCTACGAGCAGTACTTC. J is TRBJ2-7 and V is TRBV19; D may be TRBD1 (6 bases). V shed 4 bases and J shed 1 base, with 8 bases lying between them. Germline CDR1 and CDR2: LNHDA and SQIVND (reference sequence). The CDR3 consists of 13 residues.

The chain joins TRBV2 to TRBJ2-7; D possibly corresponds to TRBD2 (6 bases). The V gene's germline CDR1 is SNHLY and CDR2 FYNNEI. V gave up 8 bases and J gave up 4 bases, with 24 bases separating them. This CDR3 is built from 16 residues. Here the CDR3 reads CASSFVGGPTGYEQYF. CDR3 nucleotide sequence: TGTGCCAGCTCCTTCGTCGGGGGACCCACTGGGTACGAGCAGTACTTC.

CDR3 in amino acids: CASSEGQLQETQYF. The CDR3 nucleotides read TGCGCCAGCAGTGAGGGACAGTTGCAAGAGACCCAGTACTTC. V gene TRBV10-1 combines with J gene TRBJ2-5; tentatively, D is TRBD1 (6 bases). Trimming removed 2 bases at V and 2 bases at J, with 9 bases between. The germline V gene encodes CDR1 WNHNN and CDR2 SYGVQD (reference sequence). The CDR3 covers 14 residues.

The chain has TRBV18 and TRBJ2-1, with 9 bases fitting TRBD2. The germline V gene has CDR1 KGHSH and CDR2 LQKENI. The CDR3 consists of 15 residues. Trimming took 2 bases from V and 3 from J; bases not matched to a gene: 2. CDR3 in DNA: TGTGCCAGCTCACCAGAGCGGGAGGTCTACAATGAGCAGTTCTTC. This codes for CASSPEREVYNEQFF.

This clone was counted only a few times. The chain recombines TRBV6-1 with TRBJ2-3; the match to TRBD2 covers 11 bases. The CDR3 extends over 17 amino acids. Germline trimming cut 1 base from V and 6 bases from J; bases unmatched to any gene: 9. Germline V gene data show CDR1 as MNHNS and CDR2 as SASEGT. CDR3 coding DNA: TGTGCCAGCAGTGAAGAGGTAGCGGGAGGGCCGAGGGATACGCAGTATTTT. Amino acids: CASSEEVAGGPRDTQYF.

This clone was found once. V usage is TRBV5-1 and J usage is TRBJ2-1; 12 positions match TRBD2. After removal of 4 bases from V and 5 bases from J, the junction contained 10 bases not matched to a gene. The CDR3 spans 17 residues. Germline CDR1 and CDR2: SGHRS and YFSETQ. This chain's CDR3 is CASSRLTSGRSHNEQFF. As DNA, the CDR3 is TGCGCCAGCAGCAGGCTCACTAGCGGGAGGTCCCACAATGAGCAGTTCTTC.

The chain links TRBV28 to TRBJ1-3; possible D gene TRBD1, 5 bases. The V and J ends lost 4 bases and 0 bases respectively, with 13 bases between them. The CDR3 covers 16 residues. Germline V CDR1 and CDR2: MDHEN, SYDVKM. The DNA for the CDR3 is TGTGCCAGCAGTTCTTTCGTCAGGGTCTCTGGAAACACCATATATTTT. It translates to CASSSFVRVSGNTIYF.

This clone was observed a single time. This rearrangement joins TRBV7-9 to TRBJ1-4, with D perhaps TRBD1 (5 bases). Trimming removed 2 bases from V and 10 bases from J, with 20 bases in between. CDR1 is SEHNR and CDR2 is FQNEAQ in the germline V gene (reference sequence). The CDR3 contains 16 residues. The CDR3 region is CASSLRAAGQGGKLFF. The CDR3 coding sequence is TGTGCCAGCAGCTTAAGAGCTGCAGGCCAGGGAGGAAAACTGTTTTTT.

The rearrangement joins TRBV12-2 to TRBJ1-2; the table's D call, TRBD1, was not checked against the DNA. TRBV12-2 is marked as a pseudogene. The length of the CDR3 is 16 residues. The CDR3 DNA reads as TGTGCAAGTCGCTCGAAGCCGGGACATTCTAACTATGGCTACACCTTC. Translated, it gives CASRSKPGHSNYGYTF.

This chain uses TRBV7-9 with TRBJ1-3, with no clear D. The CDR3 consists of 16 residues. Germline V gene lookup returns CDR1 SEHNR and CDR2 FQNEAQ (reference sequence). Trimming cost V 2 bases and J 0 bases, with 11 bases left between them. The CDR3 loop reads CASSLTPSSSGNTIYF. CDR3 sequence (DNA): TGTGCCAGCAGCTTAACCCCCTCAAGCTCTGGAAACACCATATATTTT.

This clone has just a few counts. V usage is TRBV5-5 and J usage is TRBJ2-3; D perhaps matches TRBD2 (6 bases). Between the trimmed V and J ends, which lost 4 bases and 1 base, there was a span of 19 bases. The germline V gene has CDR1 SGHKS and CDR2 YYEKEE (reference sequence). The CDR3 length is 17 residues. CDR3 DNA sequence: TGTGCCAGCAGCCCCCCCGGGACTCAACAACGCACAGATACGCAGTATTTT. Encoded protein: CASSPPGTQQRTDTQYF. Supplemented by reference TRBV5-5 and TRBJ2-3, the full variable domain reads DAGVTQSPTHLIKTRGQQVTLRCSPISGHKSVSWYQQVLGQGPQFIFQYYEKEERGRGNFPDRFSARQFPNYSSELNVNALLLGDSALYLCASSPPGTQQRTDTQYFGPGTRLTVL.

This clone has only a few counts. This chain links TRBV2 with TRBJ1-5; no reliable D call. Looked up from germline, CDR1 is SNHLY and CDR2 is FYNNEI. The V end was cut by 3 bases, the J end by 7 bases, with 13 bases between. The length of the CDR3 is 14 residues. CDR3 region: CASSDNGGMQPQHF. CDR3 bases: TGTGCCAGCAGTGATAACGGCGGGATGCAGCCCCAGCATTTT. The full variable domain, its missing parts supplied by reference TRBV2 and TRBJ1-5, is EPEVTQTPSHQVTQMGQEVILRCVPISNHLYFYWYRQILGQKVEFLVSFYNNEISEKSEIFDDQFSVERPDGSNFTLKIRSTKLEDSAMYFCASSDNGGMQPQHFGDGTRLSIL.

V is TRBV10-1 and J is TRBJ1-1, with D tentatively TRBD1 (5 bases). Per germline, CDR1 WNHNN and CDR2 SYGVQD (reference sequence). The V end lost 5 bases, the J end lost 1 base, and 14 bases lay between the germline ends. This CDR3 contains 15 residues. The CDR3 reads CASSPPGPRNTEAFF. In DNA form, the CDR3 reads TGCGCCAGCAGTCCTCCGGGGCCGCGGAACACTGAAGCTTTCTTT.

The V call is TRBV7-9, the J call TRBJ1-3, with D unresolved. Per the germline V gene, CDR1 is SEHNR and CDR2 is FQNEAQ (reference sequence). This CDR3 comprises 16 residues. The V end was cut by 6 bases, the J end by 0 bases, with 15 bases between. CDR3: CASSPFRLDSGNTIYF. The CDR3 DNA is TGTGCCAGCAGTCCATTCAGACTGGACTCTGGAAACACCATATATTTT.

The chain recombines TRBV2 with TRBJ2-5, with 15 bases identical to TRBD2. V was pared by 9 bases and J by 4 bases, with 12 bases of the junction left unmatched. Germline lookup yields CDR1 SNHLY and CDR2 FYNNEI. CDR3 length equals 17 residues. This CDR3 is CASLEWGLAGGRETQYF. The CDR3 nucleotides are TGTGCCAGTCTCGAGTGGGGACTAGCGGGAGGACGAGAGACCCAGTACTTC.